This T cell receptor (beta chain) is from a study of T cells in Graves' hyperthyroidism and ophthalmopathy. Across the study: Peripheral blood collection took place at initial diagnosis, before any treatment.

The PBMCs had their origin in roughly 10 ml of fresh peripheral blood. Germline V gene data show CDR1 as MDHEN and CDR2 as SYDVKM. CDR3 size: 15 residues. Germline trimming cut 4 bases from V and 6 bases from J; bases unmatched to any gene: 8. Amplification targeted TCR beta CDR3 regions from RNA transcripts. Carried out on the TCR CDR3, a first-round RT-PCR used the HTBI primer set. TCRdb used MiXCR to reprocess the multiplex PCR reads, holding one entry per CDR3 protein. Of fewer than 250,000 distinct CDR3 sequences in the sample, around 26% were seen once. Findings and caveats of the study: Within blood appeared most thyroid clonotypes that had expanded above 0.001. Classification by a 13 V-J model distinguished ophthalmopathy from stable hyperthyroidism.

In this sample, this clonotype turned up many times. Its antigen is currently unknown. This chain uses TRBV28 with TRBJ2-4, with TRBD1 matching 8 bases. The specimen was blood. This TCR derives from a woman between 40 and 55 years old with Graves' ophthalmopathy. DNA for the CDR3: TGTGCCAGCAGTTCAATACAGGGGGGCGGAAACATTCAGTACTTC. Translating it yields CASSSIQGGGNIQYF.